The clone carrying this TCR beta chain has just a few counts. The V end lost 6 bases, the J end lost 1 base, and 9 bases lay between the germline ends. Germline V CDR1 and CDR2: KGHSH, LQKENI. This CDR3 is 13 amino acids long. The sample originates from a study of T-cell memory formation after mild COVID-19. TCRdb fed the 5' RACE reads into MiXCR, producing one record per CDR3 protein. The sample includes some 130,000 distinct CDR3 sequences, about 17% of them seen just once. This chain uses TRBV18 with TRBJ2-5; a weak D match, TRBD1 (6 bases). Material: PBMCs or a T cell subset sorted from them (not recorded which). This receptor was obtained from an adult woman who had mild COVID-19 (a few samples of this study predate the infection). Cell type and time point are not known. CDR3: CASSDSLQETQYF. The CDR3 DNA follows: TGTGCCAGCTCGGACAGCCTCCAAGAGACCCAGTACTTC.